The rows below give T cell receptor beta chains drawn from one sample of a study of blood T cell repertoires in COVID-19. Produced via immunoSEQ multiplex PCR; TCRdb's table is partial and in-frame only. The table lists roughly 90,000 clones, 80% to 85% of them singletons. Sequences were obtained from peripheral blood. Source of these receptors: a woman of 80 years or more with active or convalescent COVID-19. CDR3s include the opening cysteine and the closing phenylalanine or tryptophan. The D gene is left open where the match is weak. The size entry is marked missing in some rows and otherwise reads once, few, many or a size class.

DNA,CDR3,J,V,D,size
TGCGCCAGCAGCCAACAAGATGCTAGCGGGAGTTACAATGAGCAGTTCTTC,CASSQQDASGSYNEQFF,TRBJ2-1,TRBV4-1,TRBD2,-
TGTGCCAGCAGGGATGGACAGGGGAACTATGGCTACACCTTC,CASRDGQGNYGYTF,TRBJ1-2,TRBV6-5,TRBD1,-
TGTGCCAGCAGCTCCCCCGCGCCTCAAATATATGGCTACACCTTC,CASSSPAPQIYGYTF,TRBJ1-2,TRBV7-2,-,-
TGTGCCAGCAGCTTAGTTAGGACAGGTTATTCACCCCTCCACTTT,CASSLVRTGYSPLHF,TRBJ1-6,TRBV7-2,TRBD1,-
TGTGCCAGCAGCTGGGAGGCAGGGGGAGGAAACACCATATATTTT,CASSWEAGGGNTIYF,TRBJ1-3,TRBV2,TRBD1,-
TGCGCCAGCAGCGACCAACCCCTCTCGCGGGGATCCTACAATGAGCAGTTCTTC,CASSDQPLSRGSYNEQFF,TRBJ2-1,TRBV5-1,-,-
TGTGCCAGAGCGGGCCGACCCCTCCTTAATGGCTACACCTTC,CARAGRPLLNGYTF,TRBJ1-2,TRBV7-5,-,-
TGTGCCAGCAACTTTCCGGAAGAGACCCAGTACTTC,CASNFPEETQYF,TRBJ2-5,TRBV3-1/TRBV3-2,-,few
TGTGCCAGCAGTTCTAGCGGGAGGGCTGTTAATGAGCAGTTCTTC,CASSSSGRAVNEQFF,TRBJ2-1,TRBV27,TRBD2,once
TGTGCCAGTAGTAGCAGTCCAGGTTATGGCTACACCTTC,CASSSSPGYGYTF,TRBJ1-2,TRBV19,-,-
TGTGCCAGCAGTGAAAGGACTAGCGGCACCGGGGAGCTGTTTTTT,CASSERTSGTGELFF,TRBJ2-2,TRBV2,TRBD2,few
TGTGCCAGTACCCACCGGACAGGGGGCAGAAAGGTCAACACTGAAGCTTTCTTT,CASTHRTGGRKVNTEAFF,TRBJ1-1,TRBV19,TRBD1,-
TGTGCCAGCAGTGAGGGTAGCGGGATAGGAGAGACCCAGTACTTC,CASSEGSGIGETQYF,TRBJ2-5,TRBV25-1,TRBD2,once
TGTGCCAGCAGCGTAGGGCAGGGTCATGGCTACACCTTC,CASSVGQGHGYTF,TRBJ1-2,TRBV9,-,-
TGCGCCAGCAGCCCTACAGAATCTAACTATGGCTACACCTTC,CASSPTESNYGYTF,TRBJ1-2,TRBV5-1,-,-
TGTGCCACCGCCGGAGCGCGTTACAATGAGCAGTTCTTC,CATAGARYNEQFF,TRBJ2-1,TRBV19,-,-
TGTGCCAGCAGTTCCCGCGGGACGGGCTCTGGAAACACCATATATTTT,CASSSRGTGSGNTIYF,TRBJ1-3,TRBV28,-,-
TGCGCCAGCAGCCCCGGGACAGGAGCCTACGAGCAGTACTTC,CASSPGTGAYEQYF,TRBJ2-7,TRBV5-1,TRBD1,once
TGTGCCAGCAGCTTGTCAGGGACCTACGAGCAGTACTTC,CASSLSGTYEQYF,TRBJ2-7,TRBV5-8,-,-
TGTGCCAGCAGCCGATTAGAGTATTCTGGAAACACCATATATTTT,CASSRLEYSGNTIYF,TRBJ1-3,TRBV7-9,-,-
TGTGCCAGTAGACAGGCTTCCTACAATGAGCAGTTCTTC,CASRQASYNEQFF,TRBJ2-1,TRBV19,-,-
TGTGCCAGCAGTCTGTACAGCGAGGGGGCGGGCACTGAAGCTTTCTTT,CASSLYSEGAGTEAFF,TRBJ1-1,TRBV28,TRBD1,-
TGCAGTGCCAGTAGGGACACGGGACGGAATGAGCAGTTCTTC,CSASRDTGRNEQFF,TRBJ2-1,TRBV20-1,-,few
TGTGCCAGCAGCTATTACGGGACTAGCGGGACTACGCAGTATTTT,CASSYYGTSGTTQYF,TRBJ2-3,TRBV7-9,TRBD2,-
TGTGCCAGCTCACTAACAGGGGCGGAAAACTATGGCTACACCTTC,CASSLTGAENYGYTF,TRBJ1-2,TRBV18,TRBD1,-
TGTGCCAGCAGTCCCCTGGCCCTGAACACTGAAGCTTTCTTT,CASSPLALNTEAFF,TRBJ1-1,TRBV6-6,-,-
TGTGCCAGCAGCTTTAAACAAGATACGCAGTATTTT,CASSFKQDTQYF,TRBJ2-3,TRBV7-3,-,-